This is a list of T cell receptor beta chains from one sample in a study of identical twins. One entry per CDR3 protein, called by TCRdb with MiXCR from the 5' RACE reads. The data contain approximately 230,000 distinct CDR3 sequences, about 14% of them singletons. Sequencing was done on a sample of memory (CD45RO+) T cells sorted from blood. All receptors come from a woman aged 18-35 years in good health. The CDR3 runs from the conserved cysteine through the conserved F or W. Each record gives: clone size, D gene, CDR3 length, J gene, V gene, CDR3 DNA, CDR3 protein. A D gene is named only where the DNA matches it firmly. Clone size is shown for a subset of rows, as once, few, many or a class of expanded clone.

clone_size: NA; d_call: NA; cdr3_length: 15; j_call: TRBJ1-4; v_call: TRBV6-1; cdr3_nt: TGTGCCAGCACTAAATTGAGCAGGGGAGGGGAAAAACTGTTTTTT; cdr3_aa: CASTKLSRGGEKLFF
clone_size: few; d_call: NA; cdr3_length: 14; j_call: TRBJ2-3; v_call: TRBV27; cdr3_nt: TGTGCCAGCAGTGGGATGGAGAGGACAGATACGCAGTATTTT; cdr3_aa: CASSGMERTDTQYF
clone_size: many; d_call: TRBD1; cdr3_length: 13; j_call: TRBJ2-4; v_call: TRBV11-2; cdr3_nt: TGTGCCAGCAGCTTAGAACAGGGGGCCGGTCAGTACTTC; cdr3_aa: CASSLEQGAGQYF
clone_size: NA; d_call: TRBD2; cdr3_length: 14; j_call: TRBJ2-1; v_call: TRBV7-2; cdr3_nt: TGTGCCAGCAACCGACTAGCGGGAGGACGTGAGCAGTTCTTC; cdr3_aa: CASNRLAGGREQFF
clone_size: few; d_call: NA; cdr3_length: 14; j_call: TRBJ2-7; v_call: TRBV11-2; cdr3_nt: TGTGCCAGCAGCTTAGGGGGCGGCCGGGTCGAGCAGTACTTC; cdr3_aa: CASSLGGGRVEQYF
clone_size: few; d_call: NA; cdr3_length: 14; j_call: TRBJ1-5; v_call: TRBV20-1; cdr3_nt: TGCAGTGCGGCTACAGGGAGGGGCAATCAGCCCCAGCATTTT; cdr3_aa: CSAATGRGNQPQHF
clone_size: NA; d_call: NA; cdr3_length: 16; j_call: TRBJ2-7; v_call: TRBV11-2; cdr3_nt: TGTGCCAGCAGCTTACGGCGGCCGGAGTTTAGCTACGAGCAGTACTTC; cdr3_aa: CASSLRRPEFSYEQYF
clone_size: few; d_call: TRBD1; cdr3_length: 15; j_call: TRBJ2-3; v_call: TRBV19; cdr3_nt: TGTGCCAGTACCTTAGGGGGCGCAGGCACAGATACGCAGTATTTT; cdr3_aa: CASTLGGAGTDTQYF
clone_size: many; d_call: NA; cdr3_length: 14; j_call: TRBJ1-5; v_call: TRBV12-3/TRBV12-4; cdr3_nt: TGTGCCAGCAGTTTCGGGCAACCTCCTCGGCCCCAGCATTTT; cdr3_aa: CASSFGQPPRPQHF
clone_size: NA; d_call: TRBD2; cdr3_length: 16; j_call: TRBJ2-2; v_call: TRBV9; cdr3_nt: TGTGCCAGCAGCCCGATGATTGGGACTAGCCCCGGGGAGCTGTTTTTT; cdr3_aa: CASSPMIGTSPGELFF
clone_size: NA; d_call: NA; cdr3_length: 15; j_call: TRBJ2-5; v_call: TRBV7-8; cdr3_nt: TGTGCCAGCAGCTTAGGGACTGCATACCAAGAGACCCAGTACTTC; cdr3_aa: CASSLGTAYQETQYF
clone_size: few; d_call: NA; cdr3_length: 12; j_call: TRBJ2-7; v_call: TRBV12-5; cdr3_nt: TGTGCTAGTGGTTTTGGATCCTACGAGCAGTACTTC; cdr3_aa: CASGFGSYEQYF